Listed here are 16 T cell receptor beta chains from one sample, sequenced in a study of cytomegalovirus exposure and HLA in healthy donors. The PCR contained 60 Vbeta and 13 Jbeta primers. Using immunoSEQ multiplex PCR, the repertoire was profiled, and TCRdb retains in-frame clones only, with some absent. The sample yields about 210,000 clones, around four fifths seen once. Sequencing was carried out using PBMCs. The receptors derive from a woman aged 50 to 60 in good health and CMV-seropositive.

V and J are TRBV19 and TRBJ1-2; possible D gene TRBD1, 6 bases. CDR3 length equals 13 residues. Trimming cost V 6 bases and J 2 bases, with 10 bases left between them. Germline V gene data show CDR1 as LNHDA and CDR2 as SQIVND (reference sequence). CDR3 nucleotides: TGTGCCAGTAGGCCAGGGGCGAACTATGGCTACACCTTC. Translated: CASRPGANYGYTF.

The chain is built from TRBV7-7 and TRBJ1-3; a possible D gene is TRBD1 (6 bases). Germline CDR1 and CDR2: SSHAT and FNYEAQ (reference sequence). This CDR3 is built from 14 residues. Trimming cost V 1 base and J 3 bases, with 7 bases left between them. The CDR3 reads CASSLGTVGNTIYF. The CDR3 nucleotides read TGTGCCAGCAGCTTAGGGACAGTTGGAAACACCATATATTTT.

The chain links TRBV5-1 to TRBJ2-1; possibly TRBD2 for D (6 bases). Germline CDR1 is SGHRS and CDR2 is YFSETQ. Trimming stripped 4 bases from V and 6 bases from J, with 11 bases between. The CDR3 totals 13 residues. CDR3 coding DNA: TGCGCCAGCAGCGTCGCCGGGAGCAATGAGCAGTTCTTC. Encoded protein: CASSVAGSNEQFF.

This rearrangement joins TRBV7-3 to TRBJ2-7, with 8 bases identical to TRBD2. In germline, CDR1 is SGHTA, CDR2 FQGTGA. J gave up 5 bases and V 5 bases, and 11 bases lay outside the gene matches. This CDR3 is built from 15 residues. The CDR3 DNA is TGTGCCAGCAGCCCCTTAGCGGGGTTGCCTAACGAGCAGTACTTC. Its translation: CASSPLAGLPNEQYF.

This sequence joins TRBV11-2 and TRBJ1-6, with 9 bases identical to TRBD1. The germline V gene has CDR1 SGHAT and CDR2 FQNNGV. The junction had 5 bases not matched to a gene; V was cut back by 1 base and J by 10 bases. The CDR3 is 15 residues long. CDR3: CASSLGGQGTSPLHF. The CDR3 DNA reads TGTGCCAGCAGCTTAGGGGGACAGGGCACATCACCCCTCCACTTT.

This clone was recorded only once. V and J are TRBV5-1 and TRBJ1-4; no reliable D call. The CDR3 length is 15 residues. The V and J ends lost 5 bases and 6 bases respectively, with 17 bases between them. Germline V gives CDR1 SGHRS, CDR2 YFSETQ. The CDR3 sequence: CASRGAPGSDEKLFF. DNA for the CDR3: TGCGCCAGCAGGGGCGCCCCCGGGAGTGATGAAAAACTGTTTTTT.

The J gene is TRBJ2-7, the V gene TRBV5-1; TRBD2 is a possible D gene (6 bases). This CDR3 contains 14 residues. The V and J ends lost 0 bases and 2 bases respectively, with 9 bases between them. In germline, CDR1 is SGHRS, CDR2 YFSETQ. The CDR3 DNA follows: TGCGCCAGCAGCTTGGCACCGGGGGCCTACGAGCAGTACTTC. The encoded protein is CASSLAPGAYEQYF.

V is TRBV7-2 and J is TRBJ1-4, with a possible D match to TRBD1 (5 bases). Germline CDR1 and CDR2: SGHTA and FQGNSA. CDR3 length equals 17 residues. Trimming stripped 2 bases from V and 2 bases from J, with 15 bases between. In nucleotides, the CDR3 is TGTGCCAGCAGCTTACGGGGGGGGAGGTGGACTAATGAAAAACTGTTTTTT. Encoded protein: CASSLRGGRWTNEKLFF.

The chain links TRBV5-4 to TRBJ2-4; D might be TRBD2 (6 bases). Trimming cost V 4 bases and J 8 bases, with 13 bases left between them. Per germline, CDR1 SGHNT and CDR2 YYREEE (reference sequence). The CDR3 is 13 amino acids. CDR3 nucleotides: TGTGCCAGCAGCCCCACCCCGGGGGACATTCAGTACTTC. Protein: CASSPTPGDIQYF.

The CDR3 nucleotides are TGTGCCAGCAGCCCCCGGGACAGTCGCTCTGGGGCCAACGTCCTGACTTTC. The encoded protein is CASSPRDSRSGANVLTF. This chain links TRBV7-2 with TRBJ2-6; 7 bases are shared with TRBD1. This CDR3 contains 17 residues. The ends lost 5 bases at V and 0 bases at J; junction bases unmatched: 7. Germline V gene lookup returns CDR1 SGHTA and CDR2 FQGNSA.

V is TRBV5-5 and J is TRBJ1-2; weak D call: TRBD1 (6 bases). This CDR3 spans 15 amino acids. Germline assignment: CDR1 SGHKS and CDR2 YYEKEE (reference sequence). The V end lost 4 bases, the J end lost 0 bases, and 13 bases lay between the germline ends. CDR3 region: CASSPGQNPNYGYTF. In nucleotides, the CDR3 is TGTGCCAGCAGCCCCGGACAGAACCCTAACTATGGCTACACCTTC.

The chain couples TRBV29-1 to TRBJ2-7; D is uncertain. The length of the CDR3 is 13 residues. Germline loops: CDR1 SQVTM, CDR2 ANQGSEA. Trimming took off 2 bases at V and 2 bases at J, with 10 bases between the two ends. CDR3 region: CSVERVSPYEQYF. CDR3 coding DNA: TGCAGCGTTGAACGCGTTTCGCCCTACGAGCAGTACTTC.

This clone turned up a few times. The chain links TRBV7-9 to TRBJ1-1, with 7 bases identical to TRBD1. The germline gives CDR1 SEHNR, CDR2 FQNEAQ (reference sequence). Trimming took 2 bases from V and 1 from J; bases not matched to a gene: 4. The CDR3 is 15 residues long. CDR3 sequence reads: CASSLPWTGNTEAFF. The CDR3 nucleotides read TGTGCCAGCAGCTTACCGTGGACAGGGAACACTGAAGCTTTCTTT.

The rearrangement uses TRBV19 and TRBJ1-1; D not resolved. The ends were cut back, 3 bases at V and 10 bases at J, with 12 bases in the middle. Per the germline V gene, CDR1 is LNHDA and CDR2 is SQIVND (reference sequence). The CDR3 has 12 amino acids. In DNA, the CDR3 is TGTGCCAGTAGTATCGAACGGGGAGTAGCTTTCTTT. Protein sequence: CASSIERGVAFF.

This chain connects TRBV4-3 to TRBJ2-5; 9 bases line up with TRBD2. V dropped 0 bases and J dropped 2; count of bases not matched to a gene: 4. CDR1 LGHNA and CDR2 YSLEER come from the germline V gene. The CDR3 extends over 16 amino acids. CDR3 in amino acids: CASSQDGGGGQETQYF. CDR3 DNA: TGCGCCAGCAGCCAAGATGGCGGGGGGGGGCAAGAGACCCAGTACTTC.

The V and J genes are TRBV5-5 and TRBJ2-3; perhaps TRBD2 as D (5 bases). The V gene's germline CDR1 is SGHKS and CDR2 YYEKEE (reference sequence). The CDR3 loop spans 14 amino acids. V lost 3 bases to trimming and J lost 3 bases, with 11 bases between them. This CDR3 reads CASSSGILTDTQYF. CDR3 sequence (DNA): TGTGCCAGCAGCTCCGGGATTTTGACAGATACGCAGTATTTT. Using reference TRBV5-5 and TRBJ2-3 for the parts outside the CDR3, the full variable domain is DAGVTQSPTHLIKTRGQQVTLRCSPISGHKSVSWYQQVLGQGPQFIFQYYEKEERGRGNFPDRFSARQFPNYSSELNVNALLLGDSALYLCASSSGILTDTQYFGPGTRLTVL.